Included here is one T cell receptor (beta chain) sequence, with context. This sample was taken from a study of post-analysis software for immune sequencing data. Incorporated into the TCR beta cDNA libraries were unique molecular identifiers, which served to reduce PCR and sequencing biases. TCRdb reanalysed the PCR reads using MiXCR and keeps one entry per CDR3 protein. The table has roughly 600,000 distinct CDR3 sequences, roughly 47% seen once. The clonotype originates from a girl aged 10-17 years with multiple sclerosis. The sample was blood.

CDR3 region: CASSHKGLAGDVFLDTQYF. The CDR3 nucleotides are TGTGCCAGCAGCCACAAGGGACTAGCGGGGGATGTCTTTCTGGATACGCAGTATTTT. The gene calls are TRBV6-1 and TRBJ2-3; 14 nucleotides agree with TRBD2. Germline CDR1 is MNHNS and CDR2 is SASEGT. The CDR3 is made up of 19 amino acids. The trim removed 6 bases at V and 6 bases at J, leaving 17 bases unmatched.